These T cell receptor beta chains were read from a single sample in a study of T-cell memory formation after mild COVID-19. MiXCR, applied by TCRdb to the 5' RACE reads, yields one record per CDR3 protein. This table holds approximately 290,000 distinct CDR3 sequences, roughly 21% found once. The specimen sequenced was PBMCs or a T cell subset sorted from them (not recorded which). The receptors stem from a man between 18 and 29 years old who had mild COVID-19 (a few samples of this study predate the infection). Cell type and time point are not known. Both conserved end residues are part of each CDR3. The D gene is left open where the match is weak. A row's size may be missing; if present it is once, few, many or a size class.

V	D	J	size	DNA	CDR3
TRBV20-1	TRBD2	TRBJ2-7	few	TGCAGTGCCCATTCGGGGCGGGGGGGCCGCGAGCAGTACTTC	CSAHSGRGGREQYF
TRBV2	.	TRBJ2-3	few	TGTGCCAGCAGTGAAACGACTAGGGTAGATACGCAGTATTTT	CASSETTRVDTQYF
TRBV10-2	TRBD2	TRBJ2-7	few	TGCGCCAGCCTGCGGGGGGGGTTCTACGAGCAGTACTTC	CASLRGGFYEQYF
TRBV12-3/TRBV12-4	.	TRBJ1-6	few	TGTGCCAGCAGGGAGGGGGGTTCACCCCTCCACTTT	CASREGGSPLHF
TRBV7-3	TRBD2	TRBJ2-5	.	TGTGCCAGCAGCTTAGGCGCGGGGGGAAACCAAGAGACCCAGTACTTC	CASSLGAGGNQETQYF
TRBV5-1	TRBD1	TRBJ1-3	.	TGCGCCAGCAGCTCGACAGGGACCGGGAACACCATATATTTT	CASSSTGTGNTIYF
TRBV10-3	.	TRBJ1-1	.	TGTGCCATCAGGAGGGACGGGAACACTGAAGCTTTCTTT	CAIRRDGNTEAFF
TRBV20-1	.	TRBJ1-6	.	TGCAGTGCTAAAGACAGCCTCTCCTATAATTCACCCCTCCACTTT	CSAKDSLSYNSPLHF
TRBV7-3	TRBD2	TRBJ2-2	few	TGTGCCAGCAGCTTGGCTAGCGGGGGATACACCGGGGAGCTGTTTTTT	CASSLASGGYTGELFF
TRBV5-6	TRBD1	TRBJ1-2	.	TGTGCCAGCAGTCGACAGGGGCCTGGGTATGGCTACACCTTC	CASSRQGPGYGYTF
TRBV2	.	TRBJ2-1	.	TGTGCCAGCAGTGTCGAGACAGAAAATGAGCAGTTCTTC	CASSVETENEQFF
TRBV27	.	TRBJ2-3	.	TGTGCCAGCAGTTTAACCATTGAGTCCACAGATACGCAGTATTTT	CASSLTIESTDTQYF
TRBV30	.	TRBJ2-5	.	TGTGCCCGTCGACTCCCCGCAGGGCTGGGAGAGACCCAGTACTTC	CARRLPAGLGETQYF
TRBV7-3	.	TRBJ2-1	many	TGTGCCAGCAGCCTGTCCCCATTGGGCTTCTCGGGGAATGAGCAGTTCTTC	CASSLSPLGFSGNEQFF
TRBV7-2	.	TRBJ2-7	few	TGTGCCAGCCTCCGTCAACCGAGCGGCCACTCCTACGAGCAGTACTTC	CASLRQPSGHSYEQYF
TRBV11-1	.	TRBJ2-2	many	TGTGCCAGCAGCCCCGGGACTGGTAACACCGGGGAGCTGTTTTTT	CASSPGTGNTGELFF
TRBV2	TRBD2	TRBJ2-1	few	TGTGCCAGCAGAGCGGGACTAGCGGGGAATGAGCAGTTCTTC	CASRAGLAGNEQFF
TRBV6-5	TRBD1	TRBJ2-2	few	TGTGCCAGCAGTAAGCAGACAGGGGATTTGACCGGGGAGCTGTTTTTT	CASSKQTGDLTGELFF
TRBV10-3	.	TRBJ1-1	.	TGTGCCATCAGTGATTTGGGAAAGAACACTGAAGCTTTCTTT	CAISDLGKNTEAFF
TRBV12-3/TRBV12-4	.	TRBJ2-5	.	TGTGCCAGCAGTTTAGTGGTGGAGGGAACAAAGACCCAGTACTTC	CASSLVVEGTKTQYF
TRBV7-3	TRBD1	TRBJ1-1	.	TGTGCCAGCAGCACTCACAGGGGGGAGAACACTGAAGCTTTCTTT	CASSTHRGENTEAFF
TRBV6-2/TRBV6-3	TRBD1	TRBJ2-7	.	TGTGCCAGCGGGGACAGTTTCTACGAGCAGTACTTC	CASGDSFYEQYF
TRBV6-5	TRBD1	TRBJ1-6	few	TGTGCCAGCAGTTACATGGTACAGGGGGCAAATTCACCCCTCCACTTT	CASSYMVQGANSPLHF
TRBV6-5	.	TRBJ2-1	.	TGTGCCAGCCGCGGATTTAGCTCCTACAATGAGCAGTTCTTC	CASRGFSSYNEQFF
TRBV4-3	.	TRBJ1-2	.	TGCGCCAGCAGCCAACCGGACCGGGAAAGTGGCTACACCTTC	CASSQPDRESGYTF
TRBV23-1	TRBD1	TRBJ2-1	few	TGCGCCAGCAGTCAAATCCTGGGACAGGGCAACAATGAGCAGTTCTTC	CASSQILGQGNNEQFF
TRBV12-3/TRBV12-4	.	TRBJ2-6	.	TGTGCCAGCAGTTTAAGTATCTCTGGGGCCAACGTCCTGACTTTC	CASSLSISGANVLTF
TRBV7-9	.	TRBJ1-2	.	TGTGCCAGCAGCTTAGCCCCAAAACGACCACAGGGCTCTCACGGCTACACCTTC	CASSLAPKRPQGSHGYTF
TRBV4-1	.	TRBJ2-7	few	TGCGCCAGCAGCCAAGAGCCCTACGGACAGGAGCAGTACTTC	CASSQEPYGQEQYF
TRBV4-2	TRBD2	TRBJ2-3	many	TGTGCCAGCAGCCAAGGCCCTGGACTAGCGGAGAGCACAGATACGCAGTATTTT	CASSQGPGLAESTDTQYF
TRBV23-1	.	TRBJ2-2	.	TGCGCCAGCACCTCAGGTGCCCCGGGGGAGCTGTTTTTT	CASTSGAPGELFF
TRBV5-1	TRBD2	TRBJ2-5	.	TGCGCCAGCAGTCAGACTAGCGGGGGGAGTGAGACCCAGTACTTC	CASSQTSGGSETQYF
TRBV6-5	.	TRBJ1-2	.	TGTGCCAGCAACCCCTTCCGAACAGGACCGGGTGGCTACACCTTC	CASNPFRTGPGGYTF
TRBV5-1	.	TRBJ2-2	.	TGCGCCAGCAGCTTGGCGGCGGTCGCGAACACCGGGGAGCTGTTTTTT	CASSLAAVANTGELFF
TRBV5-4	TRBD1	TRBJ2-5	.	TGTGCCAGCAGCTTGGCCGCAGGGGGAGTGAAGGAGACCCAGTACTTC	CASSLAAGGVKETQYF
TRBV4-1	.	TRBJ1-2	few	TGCGCCAGCAGCCCAGCCCCCGGGGCGAACTCTAACTATGGCTACACCTTC	CASSPAPGANSNYGYTF
TRBV4-1	TRBD2	TRBJ2-3	few	TGCGCCAGCAGCCAAGTAAGCGGGGGGCTCTACACAGATACGCAGTATTTT	CASSQVSGGLYTDTQYF
TRBV27	TRBD1	TRBJ1-6	once	TGTGCCAGCAGTTACTTCTGGACAGGGAGCTCCTATAATTCACCCCTCCACTTT	CASSYFWTGSSYNSPLHF
TRBV28	.	TRBJ2-1	many	TGTGCCAGCAGCGTAGTTTGGGGGAATGAGCAGTTCTTC	CASSVVWGNEQFF
TRBV7-6	.	TRBJ1-1	few	TGTGCCAGCAGCTTAAGTAGTTGGGGTTCGGACACTGAAGCTTTCTTT	CASSLSSWGSDTEAFF
TRBV6-5	.	TRBJ1-6	many	TGTGCCAGCAGGCCGGACGGAGCTAATTCACCCCTCCACTTT	CASRPDGANSPLHF
TRBV6-4	TRBD1	TRBJ2-2	many	TGTGCCAGCAGAGGGACAGCGAACACCGGGGAGCTGTTTTTT	CASRGTANTGELFF
TRBV2	TRBD1	TRBJ2-1	.	TGTGCCAGCAGTAGGGACAGGGGGTTTAAGGATGAGCAGTTCTTC	CASSRDRGFKDEQFF
TRBV7-2	.	TRBJ1-1	few	TGTGCCAGCAGCACTCCCTCCCCCAGTGCAGAAGACACTGAAGCTTTCTTT	CASSTPSPSAEDTEAFF
TRBV5-1	.	TRBJ1-2	.	TGCGCCAGCAGCTTGGTTAGGTCAAGCCGGGACTATGGCTACACCTTC	CASSLVRSSRDYGYTF